The source of this T cell receptor (beta chain) is a study of cytomegalovirus exposure and HLA in healthy donors. Study background: Prior work identified 117 million unique TCR beta sequences in approximately 200 million T cells. From HLA-typed donors, an early data release held about 92 million unique TCRs. General study points: Being indistinguishable, some V segments were excluded, TRBV6-2 and TRBV6-3 among them. Association with HLA alleles at 0.05 false discovery rate was found for about 17,000 TCR beta sequences in a later analysis.

This clone was seen a single time. The antigen remains unidentified. Germline CDR1 SGHAT, CDR2 FQNNGV. The CDR3 sequence is 15 residues long. Trimming at V came to 5 bases and at J to 3 bases, leaving 8 bases not matched to a gene. The PCR ran on 60 Vbeta and 13 Jbeta primers. The data were produced by immunoSEQ multiplex PCR, yet TCRdb's version contains in-frame clones alone and is incomplete. This repertoire shows 85,000 to 120,000 clones, 50% to 70% found once; its top ten account for under 5.5%. The TCR originated in a human donor in good health. Sequencing was carried out using PBMCs. The chain has TRBV11-2 and TRBJ2-7, with TRBD1 matching 9 bases. CDR3 sequence reads: CASSDAGTGRYEQYF. DNA for the CDR3: TGTGCCAGCAGCGACGCCGGGACAGGGCGCTACGAGCAGTACTTC.